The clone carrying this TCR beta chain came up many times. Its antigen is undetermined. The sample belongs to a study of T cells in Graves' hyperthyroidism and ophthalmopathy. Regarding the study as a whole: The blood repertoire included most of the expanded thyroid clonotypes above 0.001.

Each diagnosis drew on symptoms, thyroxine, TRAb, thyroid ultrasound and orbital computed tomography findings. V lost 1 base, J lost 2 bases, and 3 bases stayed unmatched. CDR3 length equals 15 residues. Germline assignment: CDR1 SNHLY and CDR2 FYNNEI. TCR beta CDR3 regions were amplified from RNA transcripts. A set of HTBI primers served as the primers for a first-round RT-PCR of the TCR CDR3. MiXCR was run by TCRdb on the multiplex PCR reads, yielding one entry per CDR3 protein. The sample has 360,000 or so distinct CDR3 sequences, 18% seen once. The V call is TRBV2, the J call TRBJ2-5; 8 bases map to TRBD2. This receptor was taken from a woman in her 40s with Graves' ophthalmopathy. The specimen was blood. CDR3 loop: CASSEGVAGQETQYF. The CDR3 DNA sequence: TGTGCCAGCAGTGAAGGGGTAGCGGGACAAGAGACCCAGTACTTC. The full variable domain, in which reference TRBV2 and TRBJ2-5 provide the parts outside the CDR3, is EPEVTQTPSHQVTQMGQEVILRCVPISNHLYFYWYRQILGQKVEFLVSFYNNEISEKSEIFDDQFSVERPDGSNFTLKIRSTKLEDSAMYFCASSEGVAGQETQYFGPGTRLLVL.